The source of this TCR beta chain is a study of blood T cell repertoires in COVID-19. Overall study: The United States, Italy and Spain were the sources of the acute and convalescent COVID-19 samples. T cells, B-cell-depleted T cells, or PBMCs supplied cDNA or gDNA.

The CDR3 sequence is 14 residues long. With 0 bases removed from V and 4 bases from J, the gap between germline ends came to 10 bases. Germline CDR1 reads SGDLS; CDR2 reads YYNGEE. In the source study's methods: Estimated nucleated cell counts came from reference gene primer amplification. Method: immunoSEQ multiplex PCR; TCRdb's copy keeps in-frame clones and lacks some. The V and J calls and clone size were taken over from that table, and D and trimming were inferred from the DNA. Here the sample spans approximately 200,000 clones, about 88% being singletons. The sequencing input was peripheral blood. This TCR was sampled from an older woman with acute or convalescent COVID-19. V gene TRBV9 combines with J gene TRBJ1-2; possibly TRBD1 for D (6 bases). The CDR3 nucleotides read TGTGCCAGCAGCGTAGAGCGGGGGGCCTATGGCTACACCTTC. This codes for CASSVERGAYGYTF.